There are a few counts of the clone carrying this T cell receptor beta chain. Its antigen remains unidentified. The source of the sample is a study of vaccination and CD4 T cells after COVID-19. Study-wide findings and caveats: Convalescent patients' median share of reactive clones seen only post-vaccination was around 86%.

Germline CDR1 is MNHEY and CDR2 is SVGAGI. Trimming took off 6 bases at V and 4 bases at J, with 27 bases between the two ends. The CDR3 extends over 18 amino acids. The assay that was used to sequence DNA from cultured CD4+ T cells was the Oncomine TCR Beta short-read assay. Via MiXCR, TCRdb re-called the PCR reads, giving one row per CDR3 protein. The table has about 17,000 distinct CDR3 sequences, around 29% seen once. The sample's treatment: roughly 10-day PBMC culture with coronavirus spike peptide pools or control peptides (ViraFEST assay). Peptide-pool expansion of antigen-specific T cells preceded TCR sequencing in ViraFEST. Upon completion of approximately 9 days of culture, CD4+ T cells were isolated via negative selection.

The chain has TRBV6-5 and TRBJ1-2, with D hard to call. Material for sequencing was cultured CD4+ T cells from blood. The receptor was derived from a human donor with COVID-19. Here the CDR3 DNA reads TGTGCCAGCAGGTACCCTAATAACGACGGGCGGTCGCGCTATGGCTACACCTTC. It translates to CASRYPNNDGRSRYGYTF.